Below, 14 T cell receptor beta chains from the same sample are listed, as sequenced in a study of follicular helper T cells after annual influenza vaccination (TCRdb year 2017). Explained via the paper, the time point label denotes: 2014-2015 season, pre-vaccination. Libraries were constructed by the immunoSEQ multiplex PCR assay. As stored in TCRdb, this immuneACCESS dataset retains in-frame rearrangements with V and J assigned. A fraction of the clones does not appear; measured against another copy, unresolved V genes explain less than half of the discrepancy, and the remainder lacks a known reason. For this sample there are fewer than 30,000 clones; about 82% appear just once. Of the sample, roughly 1.3% falls within the top ten clones. Sample: CXCR5+ CD38- circulating T follicular helper cells from blood, taken on the day of influenza vaccination. Interpreted using the paper, the cell subset or site label stands for: circulating Tfh, non-naive CD4+CXCR5+PD-1+ (ICOS+CD38+ or ICOS-CD38-). These TCRs come from an adult who received the influenza vaccine.

This clone turned up a few times. J is TRBJ1-2 and V is TRBV6-1; D is uncertain. V lost 0 bases and J lost 4, with 6 bases in between. The CDR3 is 13 residues long. CDR1 is MNHNS, CDR2 SASEGT, per germline. Here the CDR3 reads CASSEARIYGYTF. The CDR3 DNA sequence: TGTGCCAGCAGTGAAGCCAGGATCTATGGCTACACCTTC.

The chain employs TRBV5-1 and TRBJ2-5; tentative D call: TRBD2 (6 bases). The CDR3 is 15 residues long. V was shortened by 4 bases and J by 1 base, with 14 bases between the two germline ends. The germline CDR1 and CDR2 sequences are SGHRS and YFSETQ. The CDR3 sequence is CASSRARDFQETQYF. The CDR3 DNA reads TGCGCCAGCAGCCGCGCCCGGGACTTCCAAGAGACCCAGTACTTC.

This clone showed up just a few times. J is TRBJ1-2 and V is TRBV5-1; TRBD1 aligns across 8 bases. The CDR3 consists of 14 residues. Germline lookup yields CDR1 SGHRS and CDR2 YFSETQ. Trimming removed 2 bases from V and 8 bases from J; junction bases left unmatched: 8. The CDR3 nucleotides read TGCGCCAGCAGCTTACAGGGGGATACGGGAGGCTACACCTTC. Protein: CASSLQGDTGGYTF.

The V and J genes are TRBV27 and TRBJ2-7, with a tentative D call TRBD1 (5 bases). CDR1 is MNHEY and CDR2 is SMNVEV in the germline V gene (reference sequence). The CDR3 runs to 16 residues. V lost 1 base and J lost 1, with 14 bases in between. The CDR3 sequence: CASSLWKGVGSYEQYF. DNA of the CDR3: TGTGCCAGCAGTTTATGGAAAGGGGTTGGGTCCTACGAGCAGTACTTC.

The CDR3 nucleotides are TGTGCCAGTAGTATTAGCCTAGCGGAGCCCTACGAGCAGTACTTC. It is translated as CASSISLAEPYEQYF. V and J are TRBV19 and TRBJ2-7, with 7 bases identical to TRBD2. The CDR3 spans 15 residues. Germline lookup yields CDR1 LNHDA and CDR2 SQIVND (reference sequence). The V and J ends lost 3 bases and 2 bases, in that order; junction bases with no gene match: 7.

The V and J genes are TRBV18 and TRBJ2-6; possible D gene TRBD1, 6 bases. V lost 3 bases and J 4 bases, leaving 10 bases between the germline ends. CDR3 length equals 15 residues. The germline V gene has CDR1 KGHSH and CDR2 LQKENI. The CDR3 DNA sequence: TGTGCCAGCTCACCTGGGGGCACCGGGGCCAACGTCCTGACTTTC. Translating it yields CASSPGGTGANVLTF.

The chain joins TRBV11-2 to TRBJ2-3; no definite D call. Trimming left V 0 bases short and J 4 bases short, with 14 bases between. This CDR3 is built from 16 residues. Germline loops: CDR1 SGHAT, CDR2 FQNNGV. CDR3 nucleotide sequence: TGTGCCAGCAGCTTAGATCTGTGGAGTTCCGCAGATACGCAGTATTTT. Protein: CASSLDLWSSADTQYF.

This chain uses TRBV7-2 with TRBJ1-3; perhaps TRBD1 as D (5 bases). The V gene lost 3 bases and the J gene lost 4 bases, with 16 bases spanning the gap. This CDR3 has 16 amino acids. CDR1 SGHTA and CDR2 FQGNSA come from the germline V gene. The CDR3 sequence is CASSFSGGWSGNTIYF. The CDR3 DNA is TGTGCCAGCAGCTTTTCCGGGGGTTGGTCAGGAAACACCATATATTTT.

This rearrangement joins TRBV30 to TRBJ1-2; 7 nucleotides match TRBD1. CDR1 is GTSNPN and CDR2 is SVGIG in the germline V gene (reference sequence). The CDR3 sequence is 12 residues long. V lost 5 bases and J lost 4; bases outside the gene matches: 4. In DNA, the CDR3 is TGTGCCTGGGACAGGGACGTCTATGGCTACACCTTC. Protein sequence: CAWDRDVYGYTF.

Only a few counts were recorded for this clone. This rearrangement joins TRBV7-8 to TRBJ1-2, with D hard to call. Germline V lookup: CDR1 SGHVS, CDR2 FQNEAQ. The CDR3 runs to 15 residues. V was cut by 1 base and J by 2 bases, with 11 bases left in between. Here the CDR3 reads CASSLDRTANYGYTF. CDR3 in DNA: TGTGCCAGCAGCTTAGACCGCACAGCCAACTATGGCTACACCTTC.

This chain joins TRBV5-1 and TRBJ2-1, with 15 bases that match TRBD2. The trim removed 3 bases at V and 4 bases at J, leaving 5 bases unmatched. This CDR3 region has 17 residues. The germline gives CDR1 SGHRS, CDR2 YFSETQ. The DNA for the CDR3 is TGCGCCAGCAGCTCCAGGACTAGCGGGAGGGGGTACAATGAGCAGTTCTTC. The encoded protein is CASSSRTSGRGYNEQFF.

The J gene is TRBJ1-1, the V gene TRBV18; TRBD1 matches at 7 bases. V dropped 4 bases and J dropped 6; count of bases not matched to a gene: 14. The CDR3 totals 16 residues. Germline V CDR1 and CDR2: KGHSH, LQKENI. The CDR3, as DNA: TGTGCCAGCTCACAACTAAAGGGGGCCGGAATTGCTGAAGCTTTCTTT. Translated: CASSQLKGAGIAEAFF. The whole variable domain, remainder taken from reference TRBV18 and TRBJ1-1, is NAGVMQNPRHLVRRRGQEARLRCSPMKGHSHVYWYRQLPEEGLKFMVYLQKENIIDESGMPKERFSAEFPKEGPSILRIQQVVRGDSAAYFCASSQLKGAGIAEAFFGQGTRLTVV.

The CDR3 is CASSFSFSYEQYF. CDR3 bases: TGTGCCAGCAGCTTCTCCTTCTCCTACGAGCAGTACTTC. The J gene is TRBJ2-7, the V gene TRBV7-2; the D is unclear. Germline V gives CDR1 SGHTA, CDR2 FQGNSA. With 3 bases removed from V and 0 bases from J, the gap between germline ends came to 6 bases. This CDR3 region has 13 residues.

The genes are TRBV15 and TRBJ2-5, with D unclear. Deletions cut 0 bases from V and 2 bases from J, with 10 bases between. The CDR3 sequence is 15 residues long. Germline V CDR1 and CDR2: LNHNV, YYDKDF (reference sequence). The DNA of the CDR3 is TGTGCCACCAGCAGAGATCCCCAGGCACAAGAGACCCAGTACTTC. Its protein product is CATSRDPQAQETQYF.